This T cell receptor beta chain stems from a study of breast tumors, draining lymph nodes, adjacent tissues. A note on this clonotype: Its antigen is unknown.

General observations from the study: Tumor TCR diversity was below lymph nodes but above nontumor tissue.

TCRdb passed the multiplex PCR reads through MiXCR, listing each CDR3 protein once. The table has 140,000 or so distinct CDR3 sequences, around a third seen once. Breast cancer patients provided tissue from their axillary draining lymph nodes. The TCR sequence derives from a female donor with breast cancer. Some clones in this sample may be carry-over from other donors' samples. Sequencing was performed on axillary lymph node tissue.

DNA of the CDR3: TGTGCCAGCAGCCAAGCGGGGATTTCACCCCTCCACTTT. It encodes CASSQAGISPLHF. J is TRBJ1-6 and V is TRBV4-2; D is unresolved. Trimming stripped 1 base from V and 9 bases from J, with 7 bases between. Germline CDR1 reads LGHNA; CDR2 reads YNFKEQ. The CDR3 covers 13 residues.